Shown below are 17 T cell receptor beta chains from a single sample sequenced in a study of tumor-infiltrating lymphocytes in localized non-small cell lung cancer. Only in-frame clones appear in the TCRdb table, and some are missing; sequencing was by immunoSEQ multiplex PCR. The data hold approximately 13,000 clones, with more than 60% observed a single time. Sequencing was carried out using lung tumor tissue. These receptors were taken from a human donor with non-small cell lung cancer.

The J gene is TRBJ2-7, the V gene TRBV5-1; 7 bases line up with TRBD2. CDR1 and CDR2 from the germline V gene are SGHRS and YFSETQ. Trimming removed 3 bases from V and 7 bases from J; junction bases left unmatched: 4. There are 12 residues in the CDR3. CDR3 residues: CASSWGGGEQYF. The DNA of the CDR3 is TGCGCCAGCAGCTGGGGGGGAGGAGAGCAGTACTTC.

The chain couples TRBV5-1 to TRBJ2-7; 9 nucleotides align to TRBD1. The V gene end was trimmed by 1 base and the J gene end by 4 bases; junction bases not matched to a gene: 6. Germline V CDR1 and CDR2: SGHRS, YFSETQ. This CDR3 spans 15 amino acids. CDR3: CASSLFSGTGYEQYF. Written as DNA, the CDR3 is TGCGCCAGCAGCTTGTTTTCTGGGACAGGGTACGAGCAGTACTTC.

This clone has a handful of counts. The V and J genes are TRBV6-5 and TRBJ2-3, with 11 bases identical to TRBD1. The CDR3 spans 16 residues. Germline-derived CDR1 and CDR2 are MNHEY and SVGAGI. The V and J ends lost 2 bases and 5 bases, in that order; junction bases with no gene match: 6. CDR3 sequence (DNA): TGTGCCAGCAGTTACGGAGGGACAGGGGGAATAGATACGCAGTATTTT. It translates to CASSYGGTGGIDTQYF.

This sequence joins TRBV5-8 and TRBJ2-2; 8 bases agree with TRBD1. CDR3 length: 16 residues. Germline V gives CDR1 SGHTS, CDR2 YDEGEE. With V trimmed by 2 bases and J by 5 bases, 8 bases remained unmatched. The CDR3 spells CASSLGTGGETGELFF. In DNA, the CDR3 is TGTGCCAGCAGCTTAGGGACAGGCGGCGAAACCGGGGAGCTGTTTTTT.

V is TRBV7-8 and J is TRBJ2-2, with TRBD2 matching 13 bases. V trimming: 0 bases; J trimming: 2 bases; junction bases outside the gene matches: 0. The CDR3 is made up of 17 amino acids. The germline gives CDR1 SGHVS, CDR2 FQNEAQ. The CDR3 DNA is TGTGCCAGCAGCTTAGCGGGACTAGCGGGAAACACCGGGGAGCTGTTTTTT. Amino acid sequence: CASSLAGLAGNTGELFF.

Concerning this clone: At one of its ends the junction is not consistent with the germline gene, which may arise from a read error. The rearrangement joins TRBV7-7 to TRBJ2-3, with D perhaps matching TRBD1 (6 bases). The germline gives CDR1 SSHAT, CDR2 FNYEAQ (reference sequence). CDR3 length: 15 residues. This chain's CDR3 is CASSLTGSYTDTQYF. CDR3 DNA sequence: TGTGCTAGCAGCTTAACAGGGTCCTACACAGATACGCAGTATTTT.

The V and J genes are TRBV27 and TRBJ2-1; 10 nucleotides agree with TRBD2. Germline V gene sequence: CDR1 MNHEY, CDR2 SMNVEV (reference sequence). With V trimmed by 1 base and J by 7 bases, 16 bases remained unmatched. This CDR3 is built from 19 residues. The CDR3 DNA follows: TGTGCCAGCAGTTTATTTGGGGGACACGGTAGCGGGAGGAGGAATGAGCAGTTCTTC. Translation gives CASSLFGGHGSGRRNEQFF.

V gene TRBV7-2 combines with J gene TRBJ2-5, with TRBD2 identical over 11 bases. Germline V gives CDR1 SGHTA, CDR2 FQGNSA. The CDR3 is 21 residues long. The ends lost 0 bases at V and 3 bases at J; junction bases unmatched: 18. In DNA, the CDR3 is TGTGCCAGCAGCTTAGCCCCGGGGGCTAGCGGGAGGATCGGATTGGAAGAGACCCAGTACTTC. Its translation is CASSLAPGASGRIGLEETQYF.

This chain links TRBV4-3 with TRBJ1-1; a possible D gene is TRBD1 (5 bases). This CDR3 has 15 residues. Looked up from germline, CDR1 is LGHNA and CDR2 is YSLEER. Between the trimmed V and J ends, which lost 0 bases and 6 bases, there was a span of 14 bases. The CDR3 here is CASSQDLRGWAEAFF. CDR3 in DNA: TGCGCCAGCAGCCAAGATTTGAGGGGATGGGCTGAAGCTTTCTTT.

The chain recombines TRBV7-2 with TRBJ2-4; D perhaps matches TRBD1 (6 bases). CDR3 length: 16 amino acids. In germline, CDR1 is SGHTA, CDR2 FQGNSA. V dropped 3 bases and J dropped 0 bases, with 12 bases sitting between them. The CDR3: CASSFSGVLAKNIQYF. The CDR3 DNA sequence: TGTGCCAGCAGCTTTTCAGGGGTTTTAGCCAAAAACATTCAGTACTTC.

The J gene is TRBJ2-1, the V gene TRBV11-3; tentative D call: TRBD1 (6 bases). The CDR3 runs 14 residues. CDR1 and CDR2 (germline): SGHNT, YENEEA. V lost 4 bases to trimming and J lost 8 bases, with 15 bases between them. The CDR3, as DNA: TGTGCCAGCAGCTGGACAGAGGTCGATCATGAGCAGTTCTTC. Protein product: CASSWTEVDHEQFF.

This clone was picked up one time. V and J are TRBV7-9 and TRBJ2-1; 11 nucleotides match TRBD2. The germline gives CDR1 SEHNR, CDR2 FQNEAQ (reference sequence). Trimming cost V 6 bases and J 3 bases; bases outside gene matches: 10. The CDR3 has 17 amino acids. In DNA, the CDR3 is TGTGCCAGCAGACCAAAACCCGGGACTAGCGGCTACAATGAGCAGTTCTTC. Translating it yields CASRPKPGTSGYNEQFF.

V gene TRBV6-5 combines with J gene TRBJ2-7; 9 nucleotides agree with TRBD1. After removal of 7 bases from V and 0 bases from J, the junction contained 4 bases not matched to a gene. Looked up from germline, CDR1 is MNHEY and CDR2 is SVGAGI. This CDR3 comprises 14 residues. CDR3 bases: TGTGCCAGCACCGAGACAGGGGGCTCCTACGAGCAGTACTTC. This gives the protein CASTETGGSYEQYF.

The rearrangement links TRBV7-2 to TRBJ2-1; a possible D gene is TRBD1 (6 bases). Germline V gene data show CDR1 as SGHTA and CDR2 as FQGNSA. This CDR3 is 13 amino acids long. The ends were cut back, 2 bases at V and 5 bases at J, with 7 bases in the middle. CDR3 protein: CASSLNRDNEQFF. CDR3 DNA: TGTGCCAGCAGCTTAAACAGGGACAATGAGCAGTTCTTC. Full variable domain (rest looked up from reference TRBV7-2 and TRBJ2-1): GAGVSQSPSNKVTEKGKDVELRCDPISGHTALYWYRQSLGQGLEFLIYFQGNSAPDKSGLPSDRFSAERTGGSVSTLTIQRTQQEDSAVYLCASSLNRDNEQFFGPGTRLTVL.

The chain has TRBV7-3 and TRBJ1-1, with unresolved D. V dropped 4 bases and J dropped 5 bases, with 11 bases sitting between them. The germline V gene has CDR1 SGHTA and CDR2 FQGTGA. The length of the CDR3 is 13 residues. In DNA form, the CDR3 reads TGTGCCAGCAGCTCCCAAACGGGGACTGAAGCTTTCTTT. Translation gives CASSSQTGTEAFF.

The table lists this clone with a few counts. CDR3 in amino acids: CASSYLRQGAYEQYF. The CDR3 bases are TGTGCCAGCAGTTACTTGAGACAGGGGGCTTATGAGCAGTACTTC. This chain joins TRBV6-5 and TRBJ2-7; 10 bases map to TRBD1. CDR3 length: 15 amino acids. V shed 1 base and J 7 bases; nucleotides not matched to a gene: 7. Germline V gene sequence: CDR1 MNHEY, CDR2 SVGAGI.

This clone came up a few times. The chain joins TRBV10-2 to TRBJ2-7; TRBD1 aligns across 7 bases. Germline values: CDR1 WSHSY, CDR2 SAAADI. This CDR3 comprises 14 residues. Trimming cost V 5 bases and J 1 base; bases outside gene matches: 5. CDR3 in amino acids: CASSPGTASYEQYF. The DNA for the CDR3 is TGCGCCAGCAGTCCCGGGACAGCATCCTACGAGCAGTACTTC.